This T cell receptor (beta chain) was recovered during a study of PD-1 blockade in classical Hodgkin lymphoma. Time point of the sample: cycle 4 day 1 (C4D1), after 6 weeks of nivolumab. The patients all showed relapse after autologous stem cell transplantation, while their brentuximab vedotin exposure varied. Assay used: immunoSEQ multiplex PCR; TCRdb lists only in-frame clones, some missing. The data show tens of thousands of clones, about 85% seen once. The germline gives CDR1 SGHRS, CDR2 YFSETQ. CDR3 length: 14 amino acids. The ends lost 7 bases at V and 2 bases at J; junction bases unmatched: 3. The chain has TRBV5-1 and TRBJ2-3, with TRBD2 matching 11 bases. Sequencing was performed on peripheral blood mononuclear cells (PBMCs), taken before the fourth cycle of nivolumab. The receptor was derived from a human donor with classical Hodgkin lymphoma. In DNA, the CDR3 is TGCGCCAGCGCGACTAGCGGGGACACAGATACGCAGTATTTT. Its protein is CASATSGDTDTQYF. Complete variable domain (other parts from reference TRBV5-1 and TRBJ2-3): KAGVTQTPRYLIKTRGQQVTLSCSPISGHRSVSWYQQTPGQGLQFLFEYFSETQRNKGNFPGRFSGRQFSNSRSEMNVSTLELGDSALYLCASATSGDTDTQYFGPGTRLTVL.